This T cell receptor beta chain came from a study of glioma-infiltrating T cells after dendritic cell vaccination (dated by TCRdb to about 2016). Describing the broader study: The cohort included 15 or so glioblastoma patients drawn from Phase I and II dendritic cell vaccination trials, of whom 9 were newly diagnosed and 6 had recurrent disease. Patients received autologous tumor lysate-pulsed dendritic cell vaccination between about 2002 and 2012. In glioblastoma patients vaccinated with dendritic cells, deep sequencing of TCR beta CDR3 regions served to measure the amount of tumor-infiltrating lymphocytes and to compare repertoires between tumor and blood. Survival after dendritic cell vaccination was correlated with TCR sequencing metrics, such as TIL content and the overlap between tumor and blood repertoires. The vaccine consisted of monocyte-derived dendritic cells cultured less than 9 days with IL-4 and GM-CSF, then pulsed overnight with autologous tumor lysate. Patients received three intradermal dendritic cell vaccine injections at biweekly intervals in the arm below the axilla. The paper as a whole reports these results and caveats: The cohort was small and heterogeneous, and full blood and tumor sets were available for few patients, with initial-recurrent tumor pairs available for even fewer patients. The TCR overlap response model with three groups was called speculative and said to need prospective validation. No direct relationship between TCR clonality and survival was found, suggesting that a diverse polyclonal response may matter. Longer time to progression and overall survival after dendritic cell vaccination were predicted by higher estimated pretreatment TIL content.

To be selected, patients needed enough residual fresh-frozen tumor tissue and more than two years of available survival data. Molecular status otherwise varied across the glioblastoma patients, but none of them carried an isocitrate dehydrogenase mutation. PBMC were collected before vaccination, two weeks after the third vaccination, and at tumor progression when it occurred. Genomic DNA was extracted with the Qiagen DNeasy Blood extraction Kit. CDR1 and CDR2 (GTSNPN, SVGIG) derive from the germline V gene (reference sequence). V was cut back by 3 bases and J by 1 base, leaving a gap of 19 bases between them. Counted from cysteine to phenylalanine, this CDR3 has 16 amino acids. Just the 48-base CDR3 DNA is kept, in frame starting at base 1. Comment on this clone: This receptor's antigen is unknown. No much larger clonotype is one base removed from it; base qualities were not supplied.

TCRB CDR3 regions were amplified from about 2 ug genomic DNA, or all available DNA if less, using the immunoSEQ assay. The multiplex PCR relied on 60 forward primers for TCR V beta segments and 13 reverse primers for J beta segments. To estimate the number of reads per starting template, synthetic control templates were added to each sample at limiting dilution. The Illumina HiSeq System generated sequencing reads of 87 bp. On the authors' methods: PCR and sequencing errors were removed by a nearest neighbor algorithm that merged closely related sequences. TCR overlap was measured as the percentage of unique tumor TCR beta sequences that were also present in the peripheral blood of the same patient. In its TCRdb copy, this immuneACCESS table keeps in-frame sequences only and misses some clones. Where compared with another copy, unresolved V genes explain less than half of these, and the others have no known cause. That table gives V, J and clone size, and the DNA gave D and trimming. Counted in this sample were fewer than 110,000 clones; 81% of them appeared once. The ten largest clones add up to about 12% of the sample.

The sequence was collected from a human donor with glioblastoma. The rearrangement joined TRBV30 to TRBJ2-7; the D gene lacks a confident call. Source: blood, taken before dendritic cell vaccination. The CDR3 in this case is CAWSPVSGFLSYEQYF. In nucleotides, the sequence is TGTGCCTGGAGCCCAGTTTCAGGATTTCTTTCCTACGAGCAGTACTTC.